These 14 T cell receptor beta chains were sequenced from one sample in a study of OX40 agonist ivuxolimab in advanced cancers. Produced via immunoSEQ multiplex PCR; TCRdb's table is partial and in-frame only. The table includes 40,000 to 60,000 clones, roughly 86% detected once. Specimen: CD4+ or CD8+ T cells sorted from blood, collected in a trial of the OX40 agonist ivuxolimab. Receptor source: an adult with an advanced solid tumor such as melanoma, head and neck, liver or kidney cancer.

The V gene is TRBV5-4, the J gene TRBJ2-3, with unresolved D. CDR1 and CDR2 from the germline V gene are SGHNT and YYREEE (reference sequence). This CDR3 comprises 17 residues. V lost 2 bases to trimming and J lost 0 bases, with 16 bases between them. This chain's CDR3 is CASSFWTDARSTDTQYF. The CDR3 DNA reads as TGTGCCAGCAGCTTTTGGACGGACGCGCGGAGCACAGATACGCAGTATTTT.

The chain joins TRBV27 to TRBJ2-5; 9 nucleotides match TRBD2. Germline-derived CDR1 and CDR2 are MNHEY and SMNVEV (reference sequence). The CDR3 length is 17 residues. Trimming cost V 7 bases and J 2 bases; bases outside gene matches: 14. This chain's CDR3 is CASKPGLAGYGQETQYF. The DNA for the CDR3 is TGTGCCAGCAAGCCCGGGCTAGCGGGATACGGGCAAGAGACCCAGTACTTC.

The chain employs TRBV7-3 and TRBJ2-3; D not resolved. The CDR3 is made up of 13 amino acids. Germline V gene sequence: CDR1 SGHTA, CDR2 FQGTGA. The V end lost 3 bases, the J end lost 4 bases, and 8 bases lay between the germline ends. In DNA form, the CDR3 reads TGTGCCAGCAGCTTCCAGGTCGCAGATACGCAGTATTTT. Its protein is CASSFQVADTQYF.

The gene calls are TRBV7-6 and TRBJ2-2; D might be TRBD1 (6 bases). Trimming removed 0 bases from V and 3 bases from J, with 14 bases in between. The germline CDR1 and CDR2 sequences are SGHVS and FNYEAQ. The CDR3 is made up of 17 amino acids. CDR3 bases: TGTGCCAGCAGCTTAGCTCCGGGACAAAGAGACACCGGGGAGCTGTTTTTT. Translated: CASSLAPGQRDTGELFF.

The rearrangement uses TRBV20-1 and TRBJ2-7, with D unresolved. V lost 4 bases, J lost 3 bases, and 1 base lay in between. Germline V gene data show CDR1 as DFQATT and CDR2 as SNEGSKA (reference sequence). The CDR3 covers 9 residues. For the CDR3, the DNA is TGCAGTGCTAACTACGAGCAGTACTTC. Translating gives CSANYEQYF.

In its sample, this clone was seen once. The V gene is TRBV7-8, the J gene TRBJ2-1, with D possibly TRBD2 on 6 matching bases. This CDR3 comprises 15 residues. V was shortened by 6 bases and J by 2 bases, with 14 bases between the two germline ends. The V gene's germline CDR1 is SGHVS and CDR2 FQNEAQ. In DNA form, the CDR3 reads TGTGCCAGCAGGGCCGGGACTGGCGCCTACAATGAGCAGTTCTTC. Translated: CASRAGTGAYNEQFF.

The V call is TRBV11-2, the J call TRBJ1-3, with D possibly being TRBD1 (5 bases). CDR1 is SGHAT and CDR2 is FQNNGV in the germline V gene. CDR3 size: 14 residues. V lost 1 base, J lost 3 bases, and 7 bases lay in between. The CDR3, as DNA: TGTGCCAGCAGCTTAGTAGGGGATGGAAACACCATATATTTT. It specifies CASSLVGDGNTIYF.

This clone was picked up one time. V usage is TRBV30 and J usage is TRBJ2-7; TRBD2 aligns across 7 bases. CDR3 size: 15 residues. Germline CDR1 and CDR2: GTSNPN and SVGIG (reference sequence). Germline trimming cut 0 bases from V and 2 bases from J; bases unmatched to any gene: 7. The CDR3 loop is CAWSVPERGPYEQYF. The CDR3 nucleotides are TGTGCCTGGAGTGTCCCCGAGCGGGGCCCCTACGAGCAGTACTTC.

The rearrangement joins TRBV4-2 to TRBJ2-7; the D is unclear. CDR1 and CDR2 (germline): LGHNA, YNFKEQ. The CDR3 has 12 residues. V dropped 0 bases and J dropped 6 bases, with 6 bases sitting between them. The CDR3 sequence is CASSQDRAEQYF. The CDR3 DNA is TGTGCCAGCAGCCAAGATCGGGCCGAGCAGTACTTC.

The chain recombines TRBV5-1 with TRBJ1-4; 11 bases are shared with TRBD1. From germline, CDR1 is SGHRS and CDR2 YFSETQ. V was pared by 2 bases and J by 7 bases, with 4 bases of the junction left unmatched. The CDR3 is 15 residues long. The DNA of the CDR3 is TGCGCCAGCAGCTTAACGGGACAGGGGGGTGAAAAACTGTTTTTT. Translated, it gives CASSLTGQGGEKLFF.

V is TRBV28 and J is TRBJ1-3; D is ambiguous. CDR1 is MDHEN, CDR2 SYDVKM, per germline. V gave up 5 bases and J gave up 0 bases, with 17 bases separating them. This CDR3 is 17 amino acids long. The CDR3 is CASSPRFRYSSGNTIYF. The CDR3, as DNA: TGTGCCAGCAGTCCCCGGTTCCGCTATAGCTCTGGAAACACCATATATTTT.

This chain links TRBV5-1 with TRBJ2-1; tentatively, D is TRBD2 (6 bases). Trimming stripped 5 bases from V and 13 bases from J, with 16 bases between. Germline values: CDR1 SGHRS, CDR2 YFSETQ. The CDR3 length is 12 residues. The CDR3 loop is CASSVVDGSQFF. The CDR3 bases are TGCGCCAGCAGTGTGGTGGACGGGAGCCAGTTCTTC.

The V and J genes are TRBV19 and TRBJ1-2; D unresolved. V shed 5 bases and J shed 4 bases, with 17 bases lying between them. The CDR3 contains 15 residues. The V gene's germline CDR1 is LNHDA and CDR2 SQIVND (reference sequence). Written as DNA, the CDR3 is TGTGCCAGTAGTTTTTCACGGCTCACCCGCTATGGCTACACCTTC. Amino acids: CASSFSRLTRYGYTF.

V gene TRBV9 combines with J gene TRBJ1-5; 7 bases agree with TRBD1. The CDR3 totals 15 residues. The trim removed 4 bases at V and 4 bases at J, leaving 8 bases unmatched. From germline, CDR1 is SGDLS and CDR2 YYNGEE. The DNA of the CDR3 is TGTGCCAGCAGCCCCGGGACAGCAACAAATCAGCCCCAGCATTTT. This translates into CASSPGTATNQPQHF.